The sample holds a few counts of the clone carrying this T cell receptor (beta chain). Its target is not known. Blood was drawn once from each donor into heparinised tubes. The draws averaged about 0.11 L. The length of the CDR3 is 16 residues. Trimming took 5 bases from V and 0 from J; bases not matched to a gene: 4. The germline CDR1 and CDR2 sequences are SGHTA and FQGNSA. The entirety of the isolated RNA underwent reverse transcription, so expressed TCRB transcripts were sequenced. Generated by immunoSEQ multiplex PCR, the TCRdb table keeps only in-frame clones and is missing some. The data hold more than 550,000 clones, with about 14% observed a single time. The sample is drawn from a study of beta chain features in type 1 diabetes. The wider study: Summed over all samples, the examined sorted cells came to more than 85 million.

Study results and caveats: Significant though moderate, a shortening of TCRB CDR3s appeared in all four CD4+ subsets of Type 1 diabetes patients. Equally in patients and controls, shorter templates might have been favored by PCR. Patients' naive, central memory and Treg TCRB repertoires seemed closer to one another than those of healthy donors.

The TCR was taken from a man aged 18 to 30 with type 1 diabetes. This chain connects TRBV7-2 to TRBJ2-6; TRBD1 aligns across 7 bases. Material for sequencing was naive CD4+ T cells from blood. DNA for the CDR3: TGTGCCAGCAGCCCGGGACAGCACTCTGGGGCCAACGTCCTGACTTTC. Translation gives CASSPGQHSGANVLTF.